These T cell receptor beta chains were read from a single sample in a study of PD-L1 blockade in urothelial cancer. The method was immunoSEQ multiplex PCR; TCRdb's version includes in-frame clones alone and lacks a portion of them. The repertoire holds tens of thousands of clones, with around 86% as singletons. Sequences were derived from PBMCs, sampled around atezolizumab (anti-PD-L1) treatment. The source of these receptors is a man aged 55-75 years with urothelial cancer. CDR3s include the opening cysteine and the closing phenylalanine or tryptophan. A D gene is named only where the DNA matches it firmly. Some rows mark clone size as missing; the rest say once, few, many or name a class of expanded clone.

V,J,size,D,DNA,CDR3
TRBV5-4,TRBJ2-7,few,NA,TGTGCCAGCAGCTTGGGCCCCCCGTGGCCCTACGAGCAGTACTTC,CASSLGPPWPYEQYF
TRBV6-5,TRBJ2-7,NA,NA,TGTGCCAGCAGTTACGGGGGGTCCTACGAGCAGTACTTC,CASSYGGSYEQYF
TRBV9,TRBJ2-3,NA,TRBD1,TGTGCCAGCAGCGTACCGGGACAGGACAACACAGATACGCAGTATTTT,CASSVPGQDNTDTQYF
TRBV6-6,TRBJ1-2,NA,NA,TGTGCCAGCAGTTACTCGGAGGGGACCTACTATGGCTACACCTTC,CASSYSEGTYYGYTF
TRBV5-6,TRBJ2-3,NA,TRBD1,TGTGCCAGCAGCTTGGCCCGGGACAGGAGCACAGATACGCAGTATTTT,CASSLARDRSTDTQYF
TRBV6-5,TRBJ2-7,NA,TRBD1,TGTGCCAGCAGTCGGACAGGGCCCTACGAGCAGTACTTC,CASSRTGPYEQYF
TRBV7-9,TRBJ2-1,NA,NA,TGTGCCAGCAGCTCCTCTGGGGTGGAGGTTTACAATGAGCAGTTCTTC,CASSSSGVEVYNEQFF
TRBV12-5,TRBJ1-5,NA,NA,TGTGCTAGTGGTTTGGGGATCGGGCAGCCCCAGCATTTT,CASGLGIGQPQHF
TRBV18,TRBJ1-1,NA,TRBD1,TGTGCCAGCTCACGCGGACAGGCCACTTCGAACACTGAAGCTTTCTTT,CASSRGQATSNTEAFF
TRBV9,TRBJ2-1,NA,TRBD2,TGTGCCAGCAGCCTCTCCGGGAGCGGGGGTCCCAATGAGCAGTTCTTC,CASSLSGSGGPNEQFF
TRBV5-1,TRBJ2-5,NA,TRBD1,TGCGCCAGCAAGACCGGGACAGGAATCCAAGAGACCCAGTACTTC,CASKTGTGIQETQYF
TRBV13,TRBJ1-2,NA,NA,TGTGCCAGCAGCTTAGGGACCCGGAGGGATTATGGCTACACCTTC,CASSLGTRRDYGYTF
TRBV27,TRBJ2-7,NA,NA,TGTGCCAGCAGGCCCGGACAGTTGTTCGAGCAGTACTTC,CASRPGQLFEQYF
TRBV30,TRBJ2-7,NA,NA,TGTGCCTGGAGTGTAAAAGAGGAGGGGGGGCGACACTTC,CAWSVKEEGGRHF
TRBV9,TRBJ1-2,few,NA,TGTGCCAGCGGGTCCCTAGCTGGCGGCTACACCTTC,CASGSLAGGYTF
TRBV11-2,TRBJ2-1,NA,TRBD1,TGTGCCAGCAGCCCCCGGACAGGGGTTAACAATGAGCAGTTCTTC,CASSPRTGVNNEQFF
TRBV5-1,TRBJ2-3,NA,TRBD2,TGCGCCAGCAGCTTGGACCGGGGGGGGACAGATACGCAGTATTTT,CASSLDRGGTDTQYF
TRBV4-1,TRBJ1-6,NA,NA,TGCGCCAGCAGCCACCTGCTGAGGGCCTATAATTCACCCCTCCACTTT,CASSHLLRAYNSPLHF
TRBV7-9,TRBJ2-3,NA,TRBD2,TGTGCCAGCAGCTCCCCCCTAGCGGGGGCCCGCACAGATACGCAGTATTTT,CASSSPLAGARTDTQYF
TRBV9,TRBJ2-2,NA,TRBD2,TGTGCCAGCAGCCTTCGTAGCGGGGACACCGGGGAGCTGTTTTTT,CASSLRSGDTGELFF
TRBV4-1,TRBJ2-7,once,TRBD1,TGCGCCAGCAGCCAAGGACAGGGGGCCTTCGAGCAGTACTTC,CASSQGQGAFEQYF
TRBV14,TRBJ1-3,NA,NA,TGTGCCAGCAGCCAAGTGGCGGCCTACTCTGGAAACACCATATATTTT,CASSQVAAYSGNTIYF
TRBV6-5,TRBJ1-6,NA,TRBD1,TGTGCCAGCAGTTACAGTAGACAGGGATATAATTCACCCCTCCACTTT,CASSYSRQGYNSPLHF
TRBV29-1,TRBJ1-1,once,TRBD1,TGCAGCTCCCGACAGGGGGCCATGAACACTGAAGCTTTCTTT,CSSRQGAMNTEAFF